These T cell receptor beta chains were read from a single sample in a study of vaccination effects on CD4 cells after COVID-19. Data came from immunoSEQ multiplex PCR; TCRdb stores just in-frame clones and leaves some out. The sample contains around 47,000 clones, around 75% of which appear only once. Their target antigens are unknown. The sample here was CD4+ T cells from PBMCs cultured with a peptide pool, taken before COVID-19 vaccination. Receptors originate from a human donor who had a prior SARS-CoV-2 infection. Each CDR3 is given with its conserved first and last residue. A D gene is named only where the DNA matches it firmly. Clone size, where shown, is once, few, many, or a class for clones that have expanded.

v_gene: TRBV7-2; abundance: NA; j_gene: TRBJ2-3; d_gene: NA; CDR3nt: TGTGCCAGCAGCTCGGCCGGATATCAGGGGGATACGCAGTATTTT; CDR3aa: CASSSAGYQGDTQYF
v_gene: TRBV11-3; abundance: NA; j_gene: TRBJ2-7; d_gene: NA; CDR3nt: TGTGCCAGCAGCTTAGATCTAACAGGGTCCTACGAGCAGTACTTC; CDR3aa: CASSLDLTGSYEQYF
v_gene: TRBV3-1/TRBV3-2; abundance: few; j_gene: TRBJ2-7; d_gene: NA; CDR3nt: TGTGCCAGCAGCCAAGAGACACTGTCCTACGAGCAGTACTTC; CDR3aa: CASSQETLSYEQYF
v_gene: TRBV5-1; abundance: few; j_gene: TRBJ2-6; d_gene: NA; CDR3nt: TGCGCCAGCAGCCAGTTTGTTGCCTCTGGGGCCAACGTCCTGACTTTC; CDR3aa: CASSQFVASGANVLTF
v_gene: TRBV2; abundance: NA; j_gene: TRBJ2-1; d_gene: TRBD2; CDR3nt: TGTGCCAGCATGGGGGGAGGGATCTACAATGAGCAGTTCTTC; CDR3aa: CASMGGGIYNEQFF
v_gene: TRBV6-1; abundance: few; j_gene: TRBJ1-1; d_gene: TRBD1; CDR3nt: TGTGCCAGCAGTGAAGTAGAGACAGGGGGGACTGAAGCTTTCTTT; CDR3aa: CASSEVETGGTEAFF
v_gene: TRBV18; abundance: once; j_gene: TRBJ2-7; d_gene: NA; CDR3nt: TGTGCCAGCTCACCACCTTCCGATGGCGGCGAGCAGTACTTC; CDR3aa: CASSPPSDGGEQYF
v_gene: TRBV4-3; abundance: NA; j_gene: TRBJ2-7; d_gene: TRBD2; CDR3nt: TGCGCCAGCAGCCAAGATGGTTGGGATAGCGGGCAGCAGTACTTC; CDR3aa: CASSQDGWDSGQQYF
v_gene: TRBV5-6; abundance: NA; j_gene: TRBJ2-7; d_gene: NA; CDR3nt: TGTGCCAGCAGCTTGATCGAGGGTTCGCACTACGAGCAGTACTTC; CDR3aa: CASSLIEGSHYEQYF
v_gene: TRBV12-3/TRBV12-4; abundance: few; j_gene: TRBJ1-5; d_gene: NA; CDR3nt: TGTGCCAGAATACAGTGCAATCAGCCCCAGCATTTT; CDR3aa: CARIQCNQPQHF
v_gene: TRBV15; abundance: NA; j_gene: TRBJ1-5; d_gene: NA; CDR3nt: TGTGCCACCAGCCGCGGACCGACTAGAAATCAGCCCCAGCATTTT; CDR3aa: CATSRGPTRNQPQHF
v_gene: TRBV19; abundance: NA; j_gene: TRBJ2-3; d_gene: NA; CDR3nt: TGTGCCAGTAGTATTCCCCGGGCACTGGCTACGCAGTATTTT; CDR3aa: CASSIPRALATQYF
v_gene: TRBV7-6; abundance: NA; j_gene: TRBJ2-7; d_gene: TRBD2; CDR3nt: TGTGCCAGCAGCCCCGGTAGCGGGACGCTCTACGAGCAGTACTTC; CDR3aa: CASSPGSGTLYEQYF
v_gene: TRBV4-1; abundance: NA; j_gene: TRBJ1-2; d_gene: NA; CDR3nt: TGCGCCAGCAGCCAAGGAACAGGCCTCGGGGGGGGCTACACCTTC; CDR3aa: CASSQGTGLGGGYTF
v_gene: TRBV4-2; abundance: NA; j_gene: TRBJ2-5; d_gene: TRBD2; CDR3nt: TGTGCCAGCAGCTTCGGACTAGCGGGTGACTACCAAGAGACCCAGTACTTC; CDR3aa: CASSFGLAGDYQETQYF
v_gene: TRBV29-1; abundance: NA; j_gene: TRBJ1-1; d_gene: NA; CDR3nt: TGCAGCGTAGACAGTGGGGGGACTGAAGCTTTCTTT; CDR3aa: CSVDSGGTEAFF
v_gene: TRBV5-4; abundance: NA; j_gene: TRBJ2-2; d_gene: TRBD2; CDR3nt: TGTGCCAGCAGTTCCGGGACTAGCGGGATTAGGACCGGGGAGCTGTTTTTT; CDR3aa: CASSSGTSGIRTGELFF
v_gene: TRBV4-3; abundance: NA; j_gene: TRBJ2-3; d_gene: NA; CDR3nt: TGCGCCAGCAGCCAAGAGGGAAGCGGGTACACAGATACGCAGTATTTT; CDR3aa: CASSQEGSGYTDTQYF
v_gene: TRBV9; abundance: NA; j_gene: TRBJ2-1; d_gene: NA; CDR3nt: TGTGCCAGCAGCCAAGGGTGGTACACGGACGCTAGGGATGAGCAGTTCTTC; CDR3aa: CASSQGWYTDARDEQFF
v_gene: TRBV20-1; abundance: NA; j_gene: TRBJ1-5; d_gene: NA; CDR3nt: TGCAGTGCTAGTATTTTGGGTCAGCCCCAGCATTTT; CDR3aa: CSASILGQPQHF
v_gene: TRBV7-9; abundance: NA; j_gene: TRBJ2-1; d_gene: TRBD2; CDR3nt: TGTGCCAGCAGCCGAGACCGGGGACTAGAGCAGTTCTTC; CDR3aa: CASSRDRGLEQFF
v_gene: TRBV2; abundance: NA; j_gene: TRBJ1-5; d_gene: NA; CDR3nt: TGTGCCAGCAGTGGGGGGCAGGGCTATCAGCCCCAGCATTTT; CDR3aa: CASSGGQGYQPQHF
v_gene: TRBV19; abundance: NA; j_gene: TRBJ2-7; d_gene: NA; CDR3nt: TGTGCCAGTAGCCCCCGGCCGGCGGACGAGCAGTACTTC; CDR3aa: CASSPRPADEQYF
v_gene: TRBV6-5; abundance: NA; j_gene: TRBJ1-1; d_gene: NA; CDR3nt: TGTGCCAGCAGGCAGGGTCTAGGCCAGGCTGAAGCTTTCTTT; CDR3aa: CASRQGLGQAEAFF
v_gene: TRBV4-1; abundance: few; j_gene: TRBJ1-4; d_gene: TRBD1; CDR3nt: TGCGCCAGCAGCCACGGACAGGAGATTAGTGAAAAACTGTTTTTT; CDR3aa: CASSHGQEISEKLFF
v_gene: TRBV11-3; abundance: NA; j_gene: TRBJ2-2; d_gene: TRBD1; CDR3nt: TGTGCCAGCAGCTATGGACAGGGAACGAACACCGGGGAGCTGTTTTTT; CDR3aa: CASSYGQGTNTGELFF
v_gene: TRBV6-5; abundance: NA; j_gene: TRBJ1-1; d_gene: TRBD1; CDR3nt: TGTGCCAGCAGTTCCGGGACAGGGGGCGAAGCTTTCTTT; CDR3aa: CASSSGTGGEAFF
v_gene: TRBV6-6; abundance: once; j_gene: TRBJ2-3; d_gene: NA; CDR3nt: TGTGCCAGCAGTCGGGGGTTTGCAGATACGCAGTATTTT; CDR3aa: CASSRGFADTQYF
v_gene: TRBV11-3; abundance: NA; j_gene: TRBJ2-1; d_gene: TRBD2; CDR3nt: TGTGCCAGCACCCGGACTAGCGGCAATACGATCTCCTACAATGAGCAGTTCTTC; CDR3aa: CASTRTSGNTISYNEQFF
v_gene: TRBV18; abundance: NA; j_gene: TRBJ2-3; d_gene: NA; CDR3nt: TGTGCCAGCTCACCCGGTTTAAGGGCGGATACGCAGTATTTT; CDR3aa: CASSPGLRADTQYF
v_gene: TRBV6-5; abundance: once; j_gene: TRBJ2-3; d_gene: NA; CDR3nt: TGTGCCAGCAGTCAGGACTCCTACACAGATACGCAGTATTTT; CDR3aa: CASSQDSYTDTQYF